What follows is one T cell receptor beta chain and its context. Its binding antigen is unknown. Qualities for individual bases were not recorded, and no much larger clone is one base off. Trimming at the junction amounts to 0 bases on V and 0 bases on J, and the germline ends lie 17 bases apart. Reading from cysteine to phenylalanine, the CDR3 counts 18 amino acids. The kept DNA is CDR3 alone, 54 bases in frame from the first base. The germline V gene (reference sequence) yields LNHDA for CDR1 and SQIVND for CDR2. The data belong to a study of blood T cell repertoires in COVID-19 (dated by TCRdb to 2020 to 2022). Looking at the study overall: The collaborator samples originated in the United States, Italy and Spain and spanned the acute and convalescent phases of COVID-19. A freely available public database, intended as a resource for researchers studying the immune response to SARS-CoV-2, is where the repertoires were released. The samples were drawn from two sources: the first 160 participants of the ongoing ImmuneRACE study, and about 1,300 subjects contributed by 6 global collaborators. HLA class I and class II types, where available, came from metadata supplied by the sample provider rather than from assay-based typing. The material from the prospective study consisted of cDNA or gDNA derived from T cells, B-cell-depleted T cells, or PBMCs. Deeply sampled blood TCRbeta repertoires from subjects exposed to, actively infected with, or recovered from COVID-19 were included in the dataset. The sample metadata nearly always contained a de-identified subject ID, COVID-19 status, age in years and sex. Paper-wide results and their limitations: How much clinical and demographic metadata was included differed by source and by participant, and the metadata was provided uncurated.

The collaborating institutions used their own protocols to collect whole blood in K2EDTA tubes. Collaborator samples were shipped for TCRbeta analysis as frozen whole blood, isolated PBMCs, or DNA extracted from either sample type. The immunoSEQ Assay, a bias-controlled multiplex PCR, was used to amplify TCRbeta CDR3 regions from genomic DNA. The original pipeline was this. The number of nucleated cells in each sample was estimated from the amplification of reference gene primers within the assay. To quantify the absolute abundance of each unique TCRbeta CDR3 rearrangement, sequence reads were collapsed and filtered. Productive Simpson clonality was computed per sample as the square root of Simpson's diversity index over productive rearrangements. What TCRdb holds here is the immuneACCESS table cut down to in-frame rearrangements. Part of the clones is not present; checked against another copy, under half of the missing clones reflect an unresolved V gene, and the others are unexplained. V, J and clone size reflect that table, while D and trimming were determined from the DNA. Within this sample are about 120,000 clones, with over 75% of them counted one time only. 28% of the sample is taken by the ten largest.

The chain is made from TRBV19 and TRBJ1-1, with a weak D call of TRBD1 (5 bases match). The sequenced sample consisted of peripheral blood. The receptor comes from a man in his sixties or seventies with active or convalescent COVID-19. The DNA sequence reads TGTGCCAGTAGTATAGAGGTGGGACTGGGGAGCCTGAACACTGAAGCTTTCTTT. Translation gives CASSIEVGLGSLNTEAFF.